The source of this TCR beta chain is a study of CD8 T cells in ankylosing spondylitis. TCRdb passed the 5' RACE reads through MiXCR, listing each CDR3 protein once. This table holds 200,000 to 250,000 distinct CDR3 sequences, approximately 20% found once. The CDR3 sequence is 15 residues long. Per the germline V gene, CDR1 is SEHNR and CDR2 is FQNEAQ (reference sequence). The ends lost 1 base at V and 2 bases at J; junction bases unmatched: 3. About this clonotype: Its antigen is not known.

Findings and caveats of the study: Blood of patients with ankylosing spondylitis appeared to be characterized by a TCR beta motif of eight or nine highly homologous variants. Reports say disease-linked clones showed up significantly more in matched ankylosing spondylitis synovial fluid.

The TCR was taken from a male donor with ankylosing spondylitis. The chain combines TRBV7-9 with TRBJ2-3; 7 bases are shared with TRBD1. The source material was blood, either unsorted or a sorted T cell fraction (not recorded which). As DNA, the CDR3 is TGTGCCAGCAGCTTAGGGACAGGCCTCACAGATACGCAGTATTTT. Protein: CASSLGTGLTDTQYF.